This section outlines one T cell receptor (beta chain) sequence together with its context. The record originates from a study of shared clonotypes between healthy human individuals. About the study: Donors were a couple of women and a few men aged 18 to 49.

The assay was immunoSEQ multiplex PCR, and TCRdb's table has in-frame clones only and misses some. The table lists about 1.4 million clones, roughly 96% of them singletons. The TCR comes from a man aged 30-40 years in good health. Material: naive CD4+ T cells sorted from blood. Subset meaning: CD45RA+ positively selected.

CDR3 nucleotides: TGTGCCAGCATGGGCACACTCTACAATGAGCAGTTCTTC. Translated: CASMGTLYNEQFF. The chain carries TRBV2 and TRBJ2-1, with unresolved D. The CDR3 is made up of 13 amino acids. Germline CDR1 SNHLY, CDR2 FYNNEI. Trimming removed 7 bases from V and 3 bases from J, with 10 bases in between. Drawing the rest from reference TRBV2 and TRBJ2-1, the complete variable domain is EPEVTQTPSHQVTQMGQEVILRCVPISNHLYFYWYRQILGQKVEFLVSFYNNEISEKSEIFDDQFSVERPDGSNFTLKIRSTKLEDSAMYFCASMGTLYNEQFFGPGTRLTVL.